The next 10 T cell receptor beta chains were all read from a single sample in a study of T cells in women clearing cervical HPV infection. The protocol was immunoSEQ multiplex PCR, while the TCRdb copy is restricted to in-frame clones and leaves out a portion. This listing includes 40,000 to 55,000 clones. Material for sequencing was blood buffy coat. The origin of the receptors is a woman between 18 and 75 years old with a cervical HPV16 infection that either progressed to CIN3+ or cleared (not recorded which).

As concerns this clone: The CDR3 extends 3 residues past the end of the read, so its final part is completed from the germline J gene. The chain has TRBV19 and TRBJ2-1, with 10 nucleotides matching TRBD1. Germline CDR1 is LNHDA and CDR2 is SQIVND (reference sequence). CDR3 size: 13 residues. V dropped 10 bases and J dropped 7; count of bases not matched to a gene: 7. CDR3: CAIRDRGTNEQFF. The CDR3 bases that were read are TGTGCCATAAGGGACAGGGGAACAAATGAG.

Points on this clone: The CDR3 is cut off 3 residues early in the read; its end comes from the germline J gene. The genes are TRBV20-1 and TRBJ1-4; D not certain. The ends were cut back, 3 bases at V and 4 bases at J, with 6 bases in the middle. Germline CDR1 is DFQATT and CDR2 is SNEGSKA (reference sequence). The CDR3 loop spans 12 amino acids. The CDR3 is CSASFSNEKLFF. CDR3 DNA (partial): TGCAGTGCTAGTTTTAGTAATGAAAAA.

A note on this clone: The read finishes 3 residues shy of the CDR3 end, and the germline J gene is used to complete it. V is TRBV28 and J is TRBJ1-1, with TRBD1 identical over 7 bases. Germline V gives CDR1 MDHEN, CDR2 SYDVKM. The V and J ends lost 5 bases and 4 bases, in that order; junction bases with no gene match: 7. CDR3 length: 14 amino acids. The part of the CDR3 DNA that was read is TGTGCCAGCAGTCTACAGGGGTTGGGCACTGAA. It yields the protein CASSLQGLGTE. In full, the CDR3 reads CASSLQGLGTEAFF.

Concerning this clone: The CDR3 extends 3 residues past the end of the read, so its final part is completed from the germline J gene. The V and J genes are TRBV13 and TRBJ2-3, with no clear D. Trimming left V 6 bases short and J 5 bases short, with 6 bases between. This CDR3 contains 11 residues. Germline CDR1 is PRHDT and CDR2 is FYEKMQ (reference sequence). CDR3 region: CASRYRDTQYF. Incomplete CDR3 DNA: TGTGCCAGCAGATATAGAGATACG. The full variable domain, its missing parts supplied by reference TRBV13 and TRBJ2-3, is AAGVIQSPRHLIKEKRETATLKCYPIPRHDTVYWYQQGPGQDPQFLISFYEKMQSDKGSIPDRFSAQQFSDYHSELNMSSLELGDSALYFCASRYRDTQYFGPGTRLTVL.

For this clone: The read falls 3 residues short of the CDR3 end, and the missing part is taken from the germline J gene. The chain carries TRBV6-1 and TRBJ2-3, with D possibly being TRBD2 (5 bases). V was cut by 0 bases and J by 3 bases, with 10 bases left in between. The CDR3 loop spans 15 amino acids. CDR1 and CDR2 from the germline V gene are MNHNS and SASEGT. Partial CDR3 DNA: TGTGCCAGCAGTGAAGCGACCACTAGAACAGATACG. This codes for CASSEATTRTDT. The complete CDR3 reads CASSEATTRTDTQYF.

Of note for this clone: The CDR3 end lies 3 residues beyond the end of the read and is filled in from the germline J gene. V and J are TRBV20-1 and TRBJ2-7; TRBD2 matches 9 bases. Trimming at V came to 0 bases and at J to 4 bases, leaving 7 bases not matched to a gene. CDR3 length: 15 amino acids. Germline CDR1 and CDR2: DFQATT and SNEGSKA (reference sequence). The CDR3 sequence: CSARDQRGDLYEQYF. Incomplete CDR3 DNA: TGCAGTGCTAGAGATCAGCGGGGGGACCTATACGAG.

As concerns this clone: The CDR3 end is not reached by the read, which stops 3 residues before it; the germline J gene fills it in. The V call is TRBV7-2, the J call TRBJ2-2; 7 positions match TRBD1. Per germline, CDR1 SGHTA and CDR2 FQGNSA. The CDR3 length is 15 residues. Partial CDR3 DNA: TGTGCCAGCAGCTACACACAGGGGCCCGTGGAAAAG. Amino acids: CASSYTQGPVEK. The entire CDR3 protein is CASSYTQGPVEKLFF.

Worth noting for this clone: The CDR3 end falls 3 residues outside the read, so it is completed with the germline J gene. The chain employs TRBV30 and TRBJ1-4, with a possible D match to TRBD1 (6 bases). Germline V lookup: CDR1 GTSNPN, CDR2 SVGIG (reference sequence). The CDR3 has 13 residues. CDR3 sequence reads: CAWSVRDNSPLFF. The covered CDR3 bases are TGTGCCTGGAGTGTTAGGGACAATTCACCA.

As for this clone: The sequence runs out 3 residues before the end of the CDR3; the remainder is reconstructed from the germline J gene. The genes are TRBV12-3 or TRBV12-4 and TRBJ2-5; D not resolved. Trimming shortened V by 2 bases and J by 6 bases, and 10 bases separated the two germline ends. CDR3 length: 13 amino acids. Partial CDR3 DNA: TGTGCCAGCAGTTTAAATATAGTTCAGACC. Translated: CASSLNIVQT. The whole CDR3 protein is CASSLNIVQTQYF.

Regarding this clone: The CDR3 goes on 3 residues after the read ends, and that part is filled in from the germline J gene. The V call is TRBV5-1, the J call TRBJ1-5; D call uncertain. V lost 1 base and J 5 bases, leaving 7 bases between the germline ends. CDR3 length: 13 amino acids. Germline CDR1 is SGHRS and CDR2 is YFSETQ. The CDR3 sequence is CASSLYLDQPQHF. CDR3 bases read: TGCGCCAGCAGCTTGTATCTAGATCAGCCC.